This T cell receptor beta chain is from a study of blood T cell repertoires in COVID-19. Background on the study: Samples representing acute and convalescent COVID-19 were sourced from the United States, Italy and Spain.

The length of the CDR3 is 13 residues. V was pared by 3 bases and J by 2 bases, with 0 bases of the junction left unmatched. The V gene's germline CDR1 is SNHLY and CDR2 FYNNEI. A few counts support this clone. Sequencing was performed with immunoSEQ multiplex PCR; in TCRdb, only in-frame clones are kept and a portion is missing. This table holds about 190,000 clones, roughly four fifths found once. The chain uses TRBV2 and TRBJ1-2, with 7 bases identical to TRBD1. The TCR comes from a woman in her thirties or forties with acute or convalescent COVID-19. Sequenced input: peripheral blood. Written as DNA, the CDR3 is TGTGCCAGCAGTGAGACAGGGAACTATGGCTACACCTTC. Translation gives CASSETGNYGYTF.